These 10 T cell receptor beta chains were all obtained from the same sample, sequenced in a study of T cell responses to AZD1222 COVID-19 vaccine. Data came from immunoSEQ multiplex PCR; TCRdb stores just in-frame clones and leaves some out. Among 170,000 or so clones listed, 90% were seen once. The specimen was peripheral blood, collected on day 0 of AZD1222 vaccination. These receptors all come from an adult in good health.

The chain combines TRBV30 with TRBJ1-2; 7 positions match TRBD1. J gave up 4 bases and V 0 bases, and 8 bases lay outside the gene matches. The CDR3 extends over 15 amino acids. The germline V gene has CDR1 GTSNPN and CDR2 SVGIG (reference sequence). The CDR3 sequence: CAWSVEGGGGYGYTF. The CDR3 coding sequence is TGTGCCTGGAGTGTTGAAGGGGGCGGCGGCTATGGCTACACCTTC.

The genes are TRBV9 and TRBJ2-7; 9 nucleotides line up with TRBD2. The V and J ends lost 0 bases and 3 bases, in that order; junction bases with no gene match: 7. Per the germline V gene, CDR1 is SGDLS and CDR2 is YYNGEE. The CDR3 extends over 16 amino acids. The CDR3 loop is CASSVEGSGGFYEQYF. In DNA, the CDR3 is TGTGCCAGCAGCGTAGAAGGTAGCGGGGGTTTCTACGAGCAGTACTTC.

The chain links TRBV5-5 to TRBJ2-5; perhaps TRBD1 as D (6 bases). The CDR3 sequence is 14 residues long. Germline assignment: CDR1 SGHKS and CDR2 YYEKEE (reference sequence). The ends were cut back, 0 bases at V and 5 bases at J, with 11 bases in the middle. The CDR3 DNA is TGTGCCAGCAGCTTGGGCGCAGGGGAGGAGACCCAGTACTTC. Its protein is CASSLGAGEETQYF.

This rearrangement joins TRBV5-1 to TRBJ2-7; 7 nucleotides align to TRBD1. CDR3 size: 14 residues. V was pared by 1 base and J by 5 bases, with 6 bases of the junction left unmatched. Germline V gives CDR1 SGHRS, CDR2 YFSETQ. The CDR3 region is CASSLSTGTHEQYF. The CDR3 DNA reads as TGCGCCAGCAGCTTGTCGACAGGGACCCACGAGCAGTACTTC. The whole variable domain, remainder taken from reference TRBV5-1 and TRBJ2-7, is KAGVTQTPRYLIKTRGQQVTLSCSPISGHRSVSWYQQTPGQGLQFLFEYFSETQRNKGNFPGRFSGRQFSNSRSEMNVSTLELGDSALYLCASSLSTGTHEQYFGPGTRLTVT.

The V and J genes are TRBV3-1 (or the pseudogene TRBV3-2) and TRBJ2-1; 9 bases align to TRBD2. The CDR3 extends over 17 amino acids. With V trimmed by 0 bases and J by 7 bases, 10 bases remained unmatched. CDR1 and CDR2 (germline): LGHDT, YNNKEL (reference sequence). This chain's CDR3 is CASSQDLGGGARNEQFF. The CDR3 DNA reads as TGTGCCAGCAGCCAAGATCTGGGCGGGGGGGCCCGGAATGAGCAGTTCTTC.

V gene TRBV6-6 combines with J gene TRBJ1-6; 8 nucleotides match TRBD1. Germline V CDR1 and CDR2: MNHNY, SVGAGI (reference sequence). V shed 4 bases, J shed 7 bases, and the junction held 6 bases outside the gene matches. This CDR3 comprises 15 residues. CDR3 nucleotides: TGTGCCAGCAGTTTGGGGACAGGCCAAAATTCACCCCTCCACTTT. Translation gives CASSLGTGQNSPLHF.

This clone appeared a few times. This chain links TRBV5-4 with TRBJ1-2; no clear D. V lost 4 bases, J lost 2 bases, and 9 bases lay in between. CDR1 and CDR2 from the germline V gene are SGHNT and YYREEE (reference sequence). The CDR3 is 13 amino acids. The CDR3 sequence: CASSQDGNYGYTF. The CDR3 DNA follows: TGTGCCAGCAGCCAGGACGGGAACTATGGCTACACCTTC.

This clone was counted once. The J gene is TRBJ1-5, the V gene TRBV7-9; no clear D gene. The CDR3 is made up of 13 amino acids. V lost 8 bases, J lost 5 bases, and 13 bases lay in between. The V gene's germline CDR1 is SEHNR and CDR2 FQNEAQ (reference sequence). DNA of the CDR3: TGTGCCAGCGGCCTTCCCGGCGATCAGCCCCAGCATTTT. This translates into CASGLPGDQPQHF.

The rearrangement links TRBV20-1 to TRBJ1-2; no firm D call. Germline values: CDR1 DFQATT, CDR2 SNEGSKA (reference sequence). The V end was cut by 3 bases, the J end by 6 bases, with 20 bases between. The CDR3 length is 15 residues. In nucleotides, the CDR3 is TGCAGTGCTAGTTCTTTGGACTATTTGGTCGATGGCTACACCTTC. It codes for CSASSLDYLVDGYTF.

DNA for the CDR3: TGTGCCAGCAGCTTGGGGGGGCTCAACGTCCTGACTTTC. This sequence encodes CASSLGGLNVLTF. The rearrangement uses TRBV11-2 and TRBJ2-6; tentative D call: TRBD2 (7 bases). The V end was cut by 3 bases, the J end by 9 bases, with 9 bases between. CDR3 size: 13 residues. From germline, CDR1 is SGHAT and CDR2 FQNNGV.